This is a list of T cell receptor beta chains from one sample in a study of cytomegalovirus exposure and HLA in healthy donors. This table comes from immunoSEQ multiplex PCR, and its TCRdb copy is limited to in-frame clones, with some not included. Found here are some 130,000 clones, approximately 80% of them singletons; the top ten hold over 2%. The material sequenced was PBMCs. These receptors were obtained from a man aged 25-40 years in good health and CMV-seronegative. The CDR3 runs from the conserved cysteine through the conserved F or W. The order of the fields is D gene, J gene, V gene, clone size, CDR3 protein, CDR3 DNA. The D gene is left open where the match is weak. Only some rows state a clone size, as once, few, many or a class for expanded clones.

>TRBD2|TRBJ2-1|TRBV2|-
CASRKTASGSNEQFF
TGTGCCAGCAGGAAGACGGCTAGCGGGAGTAATGAGCAGTTCTTC
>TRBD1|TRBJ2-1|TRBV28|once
CASSSSTGAYNEQFF
TGTGCCAGCAGTTCATCGACAGGGGCCTACAATGAGCAGTTCTTC
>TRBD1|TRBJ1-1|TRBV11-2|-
CASSIPGGTLNTEAFF
TGTGCCAGCAGCATTCCAGGGGGTACCTTGAACACTGAAGCTTTCTTT
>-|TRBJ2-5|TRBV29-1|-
CSVGFRGSQYF
TGCAGCGTTGGATTCCGCGGGTCCCAGTACTTC
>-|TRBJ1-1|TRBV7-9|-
CASSSSLYRNTEAFF
TGTGCCAGCAGCTCATCCCTATATCGGAACACTGAAGCTTTCTTT
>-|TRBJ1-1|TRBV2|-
CASTAGNTEAFF
TGTGCCAGCACCGCAGGGAACACTGAAGCTTTCTTT
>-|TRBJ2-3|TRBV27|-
CASSPDRSTDTQYF
TGTGCCAGCAGCCCCGACAGAAGCACAGATACGCAGTATTTT
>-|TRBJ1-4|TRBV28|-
CASSPRQEKLFF
TGTGCCAGCAGTCCTCGACAGGAAAAACTGTTTTTT
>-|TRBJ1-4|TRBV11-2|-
CASSRGPATNEKLFF
TGTGCCAGCAGCAGGGGCCCGGCAACTAATGAAAAACTGTTTTTT
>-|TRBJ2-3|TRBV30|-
CAWSVGGRSDTQYF
TGTGCCTGGAGTGTAGGAGGGAGATCAGATACGCAGTATTTT
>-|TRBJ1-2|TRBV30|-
CAWSTGVYGYTF
TGTGCCTGGAGTACAGGCGTATATGGCTACACCTTC
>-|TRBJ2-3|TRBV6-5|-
CASSGRTGSTDTQYF
TGTGCCAGCAGTGGGAGGACGGGGAGCACAGATACGCAGTATTTT
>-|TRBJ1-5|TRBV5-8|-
CASSFRGSPGGPQHF
TGTGCCAGCAGCTTCCGAGGGTCTCCCGGGGGGCCCCAGCATTTT
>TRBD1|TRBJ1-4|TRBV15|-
CATSRDLGRGRERLFF
TGTGCCACCAGCAGAGATCTGGGCAGGGGGCGTGAAAGACTGTTTTTT
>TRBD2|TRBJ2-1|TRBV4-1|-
CASSQGLAGYNEQFF
TGCGCCAGCAGCCAGGGACTAGCGGGTTACAATGAGCAGTTCTTC
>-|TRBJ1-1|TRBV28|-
CASSRPQGPEAFF
TGTGCCAGCAGCCGGCCACAGGGTCCAGAAGCTTTCTTT
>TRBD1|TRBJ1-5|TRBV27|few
CASSSTGTIEPQHF
TGTGCCAGCTCCTCGACAGGGACAATCGAGCCCCAGCATTTT
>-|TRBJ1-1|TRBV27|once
CASSLRPWGRKAFF
TGTGCCAGCAGTTTACGACCCTGGGGGAGGAAAGCTTTCTTT
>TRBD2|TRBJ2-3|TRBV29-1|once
CSVEVGLAGAVDTQYF
TGCAGCGTTGAAGTGGGACTAGCGGGAGCAGTAGATACGCAGTATTTT
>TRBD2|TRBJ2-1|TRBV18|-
CASSPPSGSNEQFF
TGTGCCAGCTCACCGCCTAGCGGAAGCAATGAGCAGTTCTTC
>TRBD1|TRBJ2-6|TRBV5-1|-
CASSQDRAFWANVLTF
TGCGCCAGCAGCCAGGACAGGGCCTTCTGGGCCAACGTCCTGACTTTC
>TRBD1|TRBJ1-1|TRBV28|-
CASSSPGTGGTEAFF
TGTGCCAGCAGTTCCCCAGGGACAGGGGGCACTGAAGCTTTCTTT
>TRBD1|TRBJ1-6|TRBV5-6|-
CASSSPWTGNSPLHF
TGTGCCAGCAGTTCCCCGTGGACAGGGAATTCACCCCTCCACTTT
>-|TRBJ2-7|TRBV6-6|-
CASSPRGLYEQYF
TGTGCCAGCAGCCCACGGGGTTTGTACGAGCAGTACTTC
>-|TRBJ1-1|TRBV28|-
CASSPYPQGLDTEAFF
TGTGCCAGCAGTCCCTACCCCCAGGGGTTGGACACTGAAGCTTTCTTT
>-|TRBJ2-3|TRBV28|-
CASSAPGLPTDTQYF
TGTGCCAGCAGTGCGCCGGGACTCCCCACAGATACGCAGTATTTT
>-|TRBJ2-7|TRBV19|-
CATSWRDESYEQYF
TGTGCCACCAGTTGGAGGGATGAGTCCTACGAGCAGTACTTC
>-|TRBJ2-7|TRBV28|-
CASGGFSYEQYF
TGTGCCAGCGGAGGGTTTTCCTACGAGCAGTACTTC
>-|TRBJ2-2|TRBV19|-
CASSINRGNTGELFF
TGTGCCAGTAGTATTAATCGGGGGAACACCGGGGAGCTGTTTTTT
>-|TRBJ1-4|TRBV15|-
CATSRDHGGAGEKLFF
TGTGCCACCAGCAGAGATCACGGGGGGGCCGGGGAAAAACTGTTTTTT
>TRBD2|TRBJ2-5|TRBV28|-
CAASGLAGTMEGTQYF
TGTGCCGCCTCGGGACTAGCGGGCACCATGGAGGGGACCCAGTACTTC
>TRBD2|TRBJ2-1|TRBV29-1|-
CSPSGTYNEQFF
TGCAGCCCTAGCGGTACCTACAATGAGCAGTTCTTC
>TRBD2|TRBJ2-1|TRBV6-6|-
CASSYREGSYNEQFF
TGTGCCAGCAGTTATCGGGAGGGGTCCTACAATGAGCAGTTCTTC
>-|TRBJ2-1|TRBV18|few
CASSPAGPGTPYNEQFF
TGTGCCAGCTCACCTGCCGGCCCCGGGACTCCTTACAATGAGCAGTTCTTC
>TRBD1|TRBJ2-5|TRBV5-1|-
CASSQLQGIETQYF
TGCGCCAGCAGCCAATTACAGGGGATAGAGACCCAGTACTTC
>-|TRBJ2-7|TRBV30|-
CAWSPTSYEQYF
TGTGCCTGGAGCCCAACCAGCTACGAGCAGTACTTC
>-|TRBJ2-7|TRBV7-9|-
CSSNQGSGEQYF
TGTTCCAGCAACCAGGGGTCGGGGGAGCAGTACTTC
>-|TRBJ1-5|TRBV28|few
CASSMVGDNQPQHF
TGTGCCAGCAGCATGGTAGGGGACAATCAGCCCCAGCATTTT
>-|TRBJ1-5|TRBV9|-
CASSGQAGIDQPQHF
TGTGCCAGCAGCGGACAGGCGGGTATTGATCAGCCCCAGCATTTT
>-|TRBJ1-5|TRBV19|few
CASTGARDQPQHF
TGTGCCAGTACTGGGGCCAGGGATCAGCCCCAGCATTTT
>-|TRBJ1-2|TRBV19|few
CASHSEGDYGYTF
TGTGCCAGTCATTCTGAAGGGGACTATGGCTACACCTTC
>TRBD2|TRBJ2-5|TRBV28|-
CASSLFMWEGGLETQYF
TGTGCCAGCAGTTTATTCATGTGGGAGGGCGGGTTAGAGACCCAGTACTTC
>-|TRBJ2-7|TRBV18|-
CASSQDSNEQYF
TGTGCCAGCTCACAAGACTCGAACGAGCAGTACTTC